This T cell receptor beta chain comes out of a study of blood T cell repertoires in COVID-19 (dated by TCRdb to between 2020 and 2021). In the study overall: The collaborator samples originated in the United States, Italy and Spain and spanned the acute and convalescent phases of COVID-19. The material from the prospective study consisted of cDNA or gDNA derived from T cells, B-cell-depleted T cells, or PBMCs. Deeply sampled blood TCRbeta repertoires from subjects exposed to, actively infected with, or recovered from COVID-19 were included in the dataset. The repertoires were released in a freely available public database meant as a resource for research on the immune response to SARS-CoV-2. Samples were obtained from the ongoing ImmuneRACE study (first 160 participants) and from 1,254 subjects provided by 6 global collaborators. The sample metadata nearly always contained a de-identified subject ID, COVID-19 status, age in years and sex. Where available, HLA class I and class II types were obtained from metadata supplied by the sample provider rather than from assay-based typing.

The study at large found these results: The quantity of clinical and demographic metadata differed by source and by participant and was supplied without curation.

About this clone: The antigen this receptor binds is unknown. Base qualities are not recorded, but no much larger clone differs from it by a single base.

TCRbeta CDR3 regions were amplified from genomic DNA by means of the immunoSEQ Assay, a bias-controlled multiplex PCR. Processing in the source paper ran as follows. Nucleated cell counts per sample were estimated from amplification of reference gene primers within the assay. To quantify the absolute abundance of each unique TCRbeta CDR3 rearrangement, sequence reads were collapsed and filtered. For each sample, productive Simpson clonality was calculated as the square root of Simpson's diversity index across productive rearrangements. TCRdb's version of the immuneACCESS table is confined to in-frame rearrangements and falls short of the full clone set. An unresolved V gene accounts for under half of the shortfall where checked; the remainder is of unknown origin. The V and J calls and clone size were taken over from that table, and D and trimming were inferred from the DNA. A total of some 700,000 clones appear in this sample, 75% to 90% of them only once. 0.2% to 0.3% of the sample goes to the ten largest clones.

Whole blood was collected in K2EDTA tubes by collaborating institutions according to the institutions' own protocols. For TCRbeta analysis, collaborators shipped samples as frozen whole blood, isolated PBMCs, or DNA extracted from either of those sample types. CDR1 SGHVS and CDR2 FNYEAQ are derived from the germline V gene. After removal of 5 bases from V and 10 bases from J, the junction retains 14 bases not matched to a gene. The cysteine opens and the phenylalanine closes a CDR3 of 15 amino acids. The entry retains the CDR3 DNA only, 45 bases that are in frame from base 1. Sequenced: peripheral blood. The chain joins TRBV7-6 to TRBJ2-1, and 7 junctional nucleotides match TRBD2. This receptor was obtained from a woman aged 18-29 years with acute or convalescent COVID-19. The nucleotide sequence reads as follows: TGTGCCAGCAGCCTTAACGTGGGGGGGGTAAGCGAGCAGTTCTTC. Protein translation: CASSLNVGGVSEQFF. Joined to the reference TRBV7-6 and TRBJ2-1 proteins, this CDR3 gives the full variable domain: GAGVSQSPRYKVTKRGQDVALRCDPISGHVSLYWYRQALGQGPEFLTYFNYEAQQDKSGLPNDRFSAERPEGSISTLTIQRTEQRDSAMYRCASSLNVGGVSEQFFGPGTRLTVL.